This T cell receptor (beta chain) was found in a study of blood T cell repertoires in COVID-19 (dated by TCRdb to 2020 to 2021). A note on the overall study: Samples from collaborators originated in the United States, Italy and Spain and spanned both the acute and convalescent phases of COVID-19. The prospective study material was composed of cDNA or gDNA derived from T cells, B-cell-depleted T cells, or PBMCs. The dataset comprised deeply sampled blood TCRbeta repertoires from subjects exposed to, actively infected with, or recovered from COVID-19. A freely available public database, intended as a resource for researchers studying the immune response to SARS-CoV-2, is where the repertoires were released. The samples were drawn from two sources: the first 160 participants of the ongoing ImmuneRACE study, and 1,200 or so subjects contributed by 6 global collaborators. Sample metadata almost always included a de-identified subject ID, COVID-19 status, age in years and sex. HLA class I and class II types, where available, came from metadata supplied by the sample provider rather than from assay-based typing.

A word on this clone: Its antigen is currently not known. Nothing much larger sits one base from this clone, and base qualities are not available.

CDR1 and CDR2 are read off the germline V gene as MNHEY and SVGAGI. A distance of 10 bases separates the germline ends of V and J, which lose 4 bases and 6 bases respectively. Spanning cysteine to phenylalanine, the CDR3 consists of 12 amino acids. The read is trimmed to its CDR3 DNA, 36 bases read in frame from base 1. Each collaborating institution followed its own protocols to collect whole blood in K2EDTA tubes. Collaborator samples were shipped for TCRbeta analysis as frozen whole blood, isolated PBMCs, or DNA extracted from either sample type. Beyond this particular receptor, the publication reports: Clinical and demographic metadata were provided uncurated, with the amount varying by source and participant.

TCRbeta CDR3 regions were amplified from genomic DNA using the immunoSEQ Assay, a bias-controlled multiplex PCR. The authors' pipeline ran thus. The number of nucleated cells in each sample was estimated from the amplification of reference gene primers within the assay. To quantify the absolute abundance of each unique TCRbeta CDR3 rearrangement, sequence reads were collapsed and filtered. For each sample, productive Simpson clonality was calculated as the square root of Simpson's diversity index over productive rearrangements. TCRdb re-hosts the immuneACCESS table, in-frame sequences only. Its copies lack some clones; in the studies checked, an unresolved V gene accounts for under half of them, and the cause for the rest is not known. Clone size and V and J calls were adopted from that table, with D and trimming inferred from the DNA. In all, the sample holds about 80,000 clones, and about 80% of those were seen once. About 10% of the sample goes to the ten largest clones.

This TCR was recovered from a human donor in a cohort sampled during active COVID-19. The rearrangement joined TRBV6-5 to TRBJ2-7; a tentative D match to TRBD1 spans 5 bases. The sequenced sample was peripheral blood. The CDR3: CASSSSGFEQYF. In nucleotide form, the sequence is TGTGCCAGCAGTTCATCAGGGTTCGAGCAGTACTTC.